Shown below are 3 T cell receptor beta chains from a single sample sequenced in a study of blood T cell repertoires in COVID-19. Using immunoSEQ multiplex PCR, the repertoire was profiled, and TCRdb retains in-frame clones only, with some absent. The repertoire includes roughly 200,000 clones, approximately 83% of them detected once, and roughly 11% sits in the top ten. The sample comprised peripheral blood. Receptor source: a human donor with active or convalescent COVID-19. The donor label of this sample is uncertain.

The V gene is TRBV5-5, the J gene TRBJ1-2, with 12 bases identical to TRBD1. Germline V gene data show CDR1 as SGHKS and CDR2 as YYEKEE (reference sequence). V was clipped by 4 bases and J by 0 bases; unmatched bases: 7. The CDR3 spans 17 residues. The CDR3 here is CASSLSGTGGANYGYTF. The CDR3 DNA is TGTGCCAGCAGCCTCTCCGGGACAGGGGGCGCTAACTATGGCTACACCTTC.

J is TRBJ2-3 and V is TRBV28, with TRBD1 identical over 11 bases. Trimming took 11 bases from V and 9 from J; bases not matched to a gene: 13. Germline CDR1 MDHEN, CDR2 SYDVKM. The CDR3 covers 14 residues. DNA for the CDR3: TGTGCCTCGGGACAGGGGGGATCGCAGTGGACGCAGTATTTT. It yields the protein CASGQGGSQWTQYF.

The chain joins TRBV27 to TRBJ1-2; TRBD1 agrees at 11 bases. V was pared by 8 bases and J by 8 bases, with 10 bases of the junction left unmatched. Germline lookup yields CDR1 MNHEY and CDR2 SMNVEV (reference sequence). This CDR3 comprises 14 residues. The CDR3 DNA follows: TGTGCCAGCCGAGGGACAGGGGGAATGATGGGCTACACCTTC. Translating it yields CASRGTGGMMGYTF.